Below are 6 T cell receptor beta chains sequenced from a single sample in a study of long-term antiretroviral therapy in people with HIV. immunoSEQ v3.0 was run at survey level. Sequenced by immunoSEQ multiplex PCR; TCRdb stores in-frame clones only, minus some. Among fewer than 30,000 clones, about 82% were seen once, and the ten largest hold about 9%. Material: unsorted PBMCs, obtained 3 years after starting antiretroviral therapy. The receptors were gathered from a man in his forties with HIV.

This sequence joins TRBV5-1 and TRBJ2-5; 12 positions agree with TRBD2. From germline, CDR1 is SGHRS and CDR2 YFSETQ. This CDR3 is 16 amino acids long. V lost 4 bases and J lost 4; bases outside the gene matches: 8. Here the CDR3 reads CASSNGLAGHGETQYF. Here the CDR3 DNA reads TGCGCCAGCAGCAACGGACTAGCGGGACATGGAGAGACCCAGTACTTC.

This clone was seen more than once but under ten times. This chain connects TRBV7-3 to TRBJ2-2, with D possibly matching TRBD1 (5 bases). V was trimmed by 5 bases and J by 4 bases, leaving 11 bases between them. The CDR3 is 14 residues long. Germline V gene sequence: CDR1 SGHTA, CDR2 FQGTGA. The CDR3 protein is CASSRQGSTGELFF. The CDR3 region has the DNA TGTGCCAGCAGCCGGCAGGGAAGCACCGGGGAGCTGTTTTTT.

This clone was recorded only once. This chain's CDR3 is CASSYSRGVSHEQYF. The CDR3 DNA is TGTGCCAGCAGTTACTCTAGGGGAGTCAGCCACGAGCAGTACTTC. This chain uses TRBV6-5 with TRBJ2-7; either TRBD1 or TRBD2 may supply D (5 bases each). The length of the CDR3 is 15 residues. The germline gives CDR1 MNHEY, CDR2 SVGAGI. The V end lost 0 bases, the J end lost 5 bases, and 14 bases lay between the germline ends.

The CDR3 DNA follows: TGCGCCAGCAGCCAAGAAAGGTGGATGAACACTGAAGCTTTCTTT. Protein sequence: CASSQERWMNTEAFF. V is TRBV4-1 and J is TRBJ1-1; D unresolved. CDR1 MGHRA and CDR2 YSYEKL come from the germline V gene. This CDR3 contains 15 residues. Trimming removed 0 bases at V and 0 bases at J, with 8 bases between.

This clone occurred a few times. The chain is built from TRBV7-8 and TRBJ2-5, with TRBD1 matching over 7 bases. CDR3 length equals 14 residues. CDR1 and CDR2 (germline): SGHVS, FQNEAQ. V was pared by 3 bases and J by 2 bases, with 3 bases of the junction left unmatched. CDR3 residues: CASSLTGNQETQYF. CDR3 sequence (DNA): TGTGCCAGCAGCTTGACAGGGAATCAAGAGACCCAGTACTTC.

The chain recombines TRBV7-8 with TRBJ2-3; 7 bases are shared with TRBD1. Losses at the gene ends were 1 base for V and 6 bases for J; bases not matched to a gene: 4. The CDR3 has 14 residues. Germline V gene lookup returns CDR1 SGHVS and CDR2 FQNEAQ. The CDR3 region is CASSLDRGSDTQYF. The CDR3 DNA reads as TGTGCCAGCAGCTTAGACAGGGGTTCTGATACGCAGTATTTT.